The clone carrying this T cell receptor (beta chain) was found many times. Its target is not known. This sample was taken from a study of T cells after yellow fever vaccination. The wider study: Those fractions that held only low numbers of cells were prepared using the SMART-Seq v4 Ultra Low Input RNA kit. Findings of the study overall: Weaker, the secondary response peaked sooner, at day 5 versus 15. Contamination by abundant bulk-population clonotypes could be present in FACS-sorted repertoires.

It was through 5'RACE template switching that TCR cDNA was made, with a universal primer site and UMIs added. Each CDR3 protein gets one entry after TCRdb re-called the 5' RACE reads with MiXCR. The data hold 150,000 to 200,000 distinct CDR3 sequences, with around 7.3% observed a single time. CDR3 size: 12 residues. Germline values: CDR1 DFQATT, CDR2 SNEGSKA (reference sequence). Trimming took off 1 base at V and 1 base at J, with 4 bases between the two ends. This specimen was CD4+ T cells sorted from PBMCs, taken 4 to 5 days after the first yellow fever vaccination. The sequence derives from a man aged 18 to 29 who received the YFV17D yellow fever vaccine. This sequence joins TRBV20-1 and TRBJ1-1; no firm D call. The CDR3 loop reads CSARAKNTEAFF. CDR3 nucleotides: TGCAGTGCTAGAGCGAAGAACACTGAAGCTTTCTTT.